The next 18 T cell receptor beta chains were all read from a single sample in a study of CD8 T cells in ankylosing spondylitis. MiXCR, applied by TCRdb to the 5' RACE reads, yields one record per CDR3 protein. The table includes fewer than 400,000 distinct CDR3 sequences, roughly 14% detected once. The specimen sequenced was blood, either unsorted or a sorted T cell fraction (not recorded which). These receptors were collected from a male donor with ankylosing spondylitis or in good health (not recorded which).

V is TRBV20-1 and J is TRBJ2-1, with 7 bases aligning to TRBD2. CDR1 and CDR2 from the germline V gene are DFQATT and SNEGSKA (reference sequence). The CDR3 runs to 14 residues. J gave up 10 bases and V 5 bases, and 14 bases lay outside the gene matches. DNA of the CDR3: TGCAGTGCTCGTCGGGGGGAGGAGGTTCGGGAGCAGTTCTTC. This codes for CSARRGEEVREQFF.

The chain carries TRBV3-1 and TRBJ2-3; 9 bases agree with TRBD2. J gave up 4 bases and V 3 bases, and 14 bases lay outside the gene matches. Germline V CDR1 and CDR2: LGHDT, YNNKEL (reference sequence). The CDR3 is 18 residues long. CDR3 sequence reads: CASSHGFLRGGGADTQYF. CDR3 nucleotides: TGTGCCAGCAGCCATGGCTTTTTGCGGGGGGGCGGGGCAGATACGCAGTATTTT.

Only a few counts were recorded for this clonotype. The J gene is TRBJ1-1, the V gene TRBV28; D ambiguous. The CDR3 runs 12 residues. Trimming removed 7 bases from V and 9 bases from J, with 15 bases in between. Germline CDR1 is MDHEN and CDR2 is SYDVKM. CDR3 nucleotide sequence: TGTGCCAGCACCCCGGGATTCCAAAAAGCTTTCTTT. Translation gives CASTPGFQKAFF.

V usage is TRBV15 and J usage is TRBJ2-3; a weak D match, TRBD2 (5 bases). The V end lost 1 base, the J end lost 4 bases, and 9 bases lay between the germline ends. Germline V CDR1 and CDR2: LNHNV, YYDKDF (reference sequence). The length of the CDR3 is 14 residues. The CDR3 is CATSRGEGADTQYF. The CDR3 nucleotides read TGTGCCACCAGCAGAGGAGAGGGAGCAGATACGCAGTATTTT.

In this sample, this clonotype turned up a few times. The rearrangement uses TRBV11-2 and TRBJ2-3, with TRBD2 matching over 12 bases. The germline CDR1 and CDR2 sequences are SGHAT and FQNNGV. Trimming took 1 base from V and 5 from J; bases not matched to a gene: 7. This CDR3 has 17 amino acids. CDR3 amino acids: CASSLVLTSGSGDTQYF. The CDR3, as DNA: TGTGCCAGCAGCTTAGTTTTGACTAGCGGGAGCGGAGATACGCAGTATTTT.

This clonotype was counted a few times. The chain has TRBV4-1 and TRBJ2-3; 7 bases are shared with TRBD1. CDR1 is MGHRA and CDR2 is YSYEKL in the germline V gene. This CDR3 has 14 amino acids. The ends lost 5 bases at V and 4 bases at J; junction bases unmatched: 6. CDR3 region: CASSTRQGADTQYF. CDR3 nucleotide sequence: TGCGCCAGCAGCACCCGACAGGGCGCAGATACGCAGTATTTT.

The chain combines TRBV5-1 with TRBJ2-7; the D call may be TRBD1 or TRBD2 (5 bases each). Germline V lookup: CDR1 SGHRS, CDR2 YFSETQ. This CDR3 has 15 residues. Trimming removed 0 bases at V and 12 bases at J, with 22 bases between. The CDR3 loop is CASSLGDPGAGISYF. CDR3 in DNA: TGCGCCAGCAGCTTGGGGGACCCGGGCGCCGGGATATCGTACTTC. The entire variable domain, with the rest obtained from reference TRBV5-1 and TRBJ2-7, is as follows: KAGVTQTPRYLIKTRGQQVTLSCSPISGHRSVSWYQQTPGQGLQFLFEYFSETQRNKGNFPGRFSGRQFSNSRSEMNVSTLELGDSALYLCASSLGDPGAGISYFGPGTRLTVT.

CDR3 DNA sequence: TGTGCCATCAGTGAGCTAGGGGGTAACACTGGCGAGCAGTACTTC. This codes for CAISELGGNTGEQYF. This chain uses TRBV10-3 with TRBJ2-7; possibly TRBD1 for D (6 bases). Germline loops: CDR1 ENHRY, CDR2 SYGVKD. V was trimmed by 2 bases and J by 6 bases, leaving 17 bases between them. This CDR3 comprises 15 residues.

The chain couples TRBV29-1 to TRBJ1-2, with 9 bases matching TRBD1. CDR1 and CDR2 from the germline V gene are SQVTM and ANQGSEA. CDR3 length: 11 residues. Unmatched junction bases numbered 5, after V lost 8 bases and J lost 7 bases. CDR3 protein: CSSTGGVGYTF. DNA of the CDR3: TGCAGCTCTACAGGGGGCGTTGGCTACACCTTC.

This clonotype was seen only a few times. This chain links TRBV28 with TRBJ2-5; the D is unclear. The CDR3 consists of 13 residues. CDR1 and CDR2 (germline): MDHEN, SYDVKM. V was shortened by 3 bases and J by 3 bases, with 8 bases between the two germline ends. The DNA for the CDR3 is TGTGCCAGCAGTTTTGTGAAAGAAGAGACCCAGTACTTC. Its translation is CASSFVKEETQYF.

A few counts support this clonotype. The chain couples TRBV4-2 to TRBJ2-1; D is undetermined. The CDR3 totals 15 residues. The germline V gene has CDR1 LGHNA and CDR2 YNFKEQ. With 1 base removed from V and 8 bases from J, the gap between germline ends came to 15 bases. The CDR3 loop reads CASSQVPSPIDEQFF. The DNA of the CDR3 is TGTGCCAGCAGCCAAGTTCCTAGTCCAATCGATGAGCAGTTCTTC.

The sample holds a few counts of this clonotype. The J gene is TRBJ2-3, the V gene TRBV30; 8 bases are a match to TRBD1. V shed 4 bases and J 10 bases; nucleotides not matched to a gene: 13. Germline values: CDR1 GTSNPN, CDR2 SVGIG (reference sequence). CDR3 length equals 14 residues. The CDR3 spells CAWNNGQGRGAQYF. DNA for the CDR3: TGTGCCTGGAATAACGGACAGGGCCGAGGGGCGCAGTATTTT. Full variable domain (rest looked up from reference TRBV30 and TRBJ2-3): SQTIHQWPATLVQPVGSPLSLECTVEGTSNPNLYWYRQAAGRGLQLLFYSVGIGQISSEVPQNLSASRPQDRQFILSSKKLLLSDSGFYLCAWNNGQGRGAQYFGPGTRLTVL.

This clonotype was counted between two and nine times. V and J are TRBV5-6 and TRBJ1-1; D is unresolved. Trimming left V 2 bases short and J 4 bases short, with 12 bases between. The CDR3 contains 14 residues. CDR1 and CDR2 (germline): SGHDT, YYEEEE. CDR3 DNA: TGTGCCAGCAGCTTTGGAACCCGATTCACTGAAGCTTTCTTT. This encodes CASSFGTRFTEAFF.

The chain links TRBV5-6 to TRBJ2-5, with 7 bases aligning to TRBD1. The CDR3 covers 13 residues. Germline V CDR1 and CDR2: SGHDT, YYEEEE. The J segment lost 6 bases and the V segment lost 5 bases, leaving 7 bases of the junction unmatched. Here the CDR3 reads CASSLDRAKTQYF. DNA of the CDR3: TGTGCCAGCAGTCTTGACAGGGCCAAGACCCAGTACTTC.

This chain links TRBV12-3 or TRBV12-4 with TRBJ1-1; D remains unclear. The CDR3 is made up of 14 amino acids. Deletions cut 5 bases from V and 3 bases from J, with 13 bases between. The CDR3 here is CASSPMTLDTEAFF. DNA for the CDR3: TGTGCCAGCAGTCCCATGACTCTGGACACTGAAGCTTTCTTT.

V usage is TRBV18 and J usage is TRBJ1-5; D is unclear. This CDR3 has 14 amino acids. V lost 3 bases and J lost 4, with 10 bases in between. Germline values: CDR1 KGHSH, CDR2 LQKENI. In DNA form, the CDR3 reads TGTGCCAGCTCACCTCAAGGGTTTAATCAGCCCCAGCATTTT. Protein: CASSPQGFNQPQHF.

The chain is built from TRBV2 and TRBJ2-7; 9 bases fit TRBD2. This CDR3 has 15 residues. Unmatched junction bases numbered 9, after V lost 5 bases and J lost 4 bases. Germline CDR1 SNHLY, CDR2 FYNNEI. DNA of the CDR3: TGTGCCAGCAGTCAGACTAGCGGAGACGAGTACGAGCAGTACTTC. Amino acid sequence: CASSQTSGDEYEQYF.

The chain couples TRBV20-1 to TRBJ1-1; unclear D gene. The CDR3 loop spans 11 amino acids. CDR1 DFQATT and CDR2 SNEGSKA come from the germline V gene (reference sequence). The V gene lost 1 base and the J gene lost 8 bases, with 8 bases spanning the gap. CDR3 nucleotide sequence: TGCAGTGCTAGAGGCAGTTACGAAGCTTTCTTT. Encoded protein: CSARGSYEAFF.